This T cell receptor beta chain was obtained from a study of blood T cell repertoires in COVID-19. Background on the study: T cells, B-cell-depleted T cells, or PBMCs supplied cDNA or gDNA.

The table lists this clone with a few counts. Germline assignment: CDR1 MDHEN and CDR2 SYDVKM. V was clipped by 3 bases and J by 10 bases; unmatched bases: 11. The length of the CDR3 is 15 residues. TCRdb keeps only in-frame clones here, not all; method: immunoSEQ multiplex PCR. The data contain around 72,000 clones, roughly 79% of them singletons. Sequencing was carried out using peripheral blood. This chain connects TRBV28 to TRBJ1-1; 10 bases are shared with TRBD1. This TCR was recovered from a woman aged 70-85 years with acute or convalescent COVID-19. CDR3 loop: CASSLDRGRGLRAFF. DNA of the CDR3: TGTGCCAGCAGTTTGGACAGGGGGAGAGGCTTGAGAGCTTTCTTT.